This T cell receptor beta chain originates from a study of CD8+ T cells in alopecia areata. This clone was counted between two and nine times. Germline values: CDR1 LNHDA, CDR2 SQIVND (reference sequence). Trimming removed 5 bases at V and 6 bases at J, with 11 bases between. The CDR3 consists of 13 residues. Reverse transcribed after extraction, RNA yielded cDNA as the sequencing template. Sequencing was performed with immunoSEQ multiplex PCR; in TCRdb, only in-frame clones are kept and a portion is missing. The sample yields about 290,000 clones, roughly 64% seen once. Noted treatment: oral pan-JAK inhibitor, 5-10 mg twice daily.

This receptor was identified in a human donor with alopecia areata. The J gene is TRBJ2-1, the V gene TRBV19; D remains ambiguous. The sample was CD4+ T cells sorted from blood, taken at week 24, from a patient treated with tofacitinib. The CDR3 loop reads CASSGPLGNEQFF. CDR3 DNA sequence: TGTGCCAGTAGTGGCCCCCTAGGCAATGAGCAGTTCTTC. Looking up the rest from reference TRBV19 and TRBJ2-1 gives the full variable domain: DGGITQSPKYLFRKEGQNVTLSCEQNLNHDAMYWYRQDPGQGLRLIYYSQIVNDFQKGDIAEGYSVSREKKESFPLTVTSAQKNPTAFYLCASSGPLGNEQFFGPGTRLTVL.